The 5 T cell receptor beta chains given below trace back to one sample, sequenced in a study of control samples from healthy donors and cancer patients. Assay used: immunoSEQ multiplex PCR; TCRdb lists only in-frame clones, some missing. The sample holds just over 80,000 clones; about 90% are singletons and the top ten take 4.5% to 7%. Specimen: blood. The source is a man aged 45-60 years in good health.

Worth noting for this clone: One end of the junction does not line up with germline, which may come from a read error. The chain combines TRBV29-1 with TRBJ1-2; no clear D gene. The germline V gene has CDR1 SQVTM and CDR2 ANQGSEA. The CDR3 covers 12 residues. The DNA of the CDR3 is TGCAGCGTTGGAAGAAGCGGGAAAGGCTGCACCTTC. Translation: CSVGRSGKGCTF.

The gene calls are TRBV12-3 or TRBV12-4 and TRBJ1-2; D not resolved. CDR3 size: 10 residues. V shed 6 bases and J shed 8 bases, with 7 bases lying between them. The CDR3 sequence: CASSGWGYTF. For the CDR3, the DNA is TGTGCCAGCAGCGGATGGGGCTACACCTTC.

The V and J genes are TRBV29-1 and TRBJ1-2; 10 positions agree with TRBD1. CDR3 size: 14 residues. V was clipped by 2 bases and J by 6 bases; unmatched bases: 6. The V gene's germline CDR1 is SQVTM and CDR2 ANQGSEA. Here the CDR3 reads CSVERDRGRNGYTF. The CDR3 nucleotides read TGCAGCGTTGAACGGGACAGGGGTAGGAATGGCTACACCTTC. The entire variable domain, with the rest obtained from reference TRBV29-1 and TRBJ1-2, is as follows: SAVISQKPSRDICQRGTSLTIQCQVDSQVTMMFWYRQQPGQSLTLIATANQGSEATYESGFVIDKFPISRPNLTFSTLTVSNMSPEDSSIYLCSVERDRGRNGYTFGSGTRLTVV.

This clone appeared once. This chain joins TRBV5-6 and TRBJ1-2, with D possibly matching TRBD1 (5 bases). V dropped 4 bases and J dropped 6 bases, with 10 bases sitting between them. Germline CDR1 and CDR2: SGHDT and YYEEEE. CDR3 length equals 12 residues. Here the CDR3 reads CASSPRQNGYTF. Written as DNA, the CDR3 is TGTGCCAGCAGCCCGCGACAGAATGGCTACACCTTC. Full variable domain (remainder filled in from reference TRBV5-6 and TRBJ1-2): DAGVTQSPTHLIKTRGQQVTLRCSPKSGHDTVSWYQQALGQGPQFIFQYYEEEERQRGNFPDRFSGHQFPNYSSELNVNALLLGDSALYLCASSPRQNGYTFGSGTRLTVV.

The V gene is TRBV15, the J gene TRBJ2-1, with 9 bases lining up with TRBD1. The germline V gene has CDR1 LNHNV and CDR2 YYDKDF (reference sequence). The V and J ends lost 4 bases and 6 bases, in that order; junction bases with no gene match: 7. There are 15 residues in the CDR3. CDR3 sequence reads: CATSIDRGTGNEQFF. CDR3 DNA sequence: TGTGCCACCAGCATCGACAGGGGGACTGGCAATGAGCAGTTCTTC.